This TCR beta chain was sequenced for a study of blood T cell repertoires in COVID-19. Germline CDR1 is MDHEN and CDR2 is SYDVKM. Deletions cut 7 bases from V and 10 bases from J, with 14 bases between. The CDR3 sequence is 12 residues long. The repertoire was sequenced with immunoSEQ multiplex PCR; TCRdb's copy has only in-frame clones and lacks some. The table shows 97,000 or so clones, with more than 75% occurring only once. The rearrangement uses TRBV28 and TRBJ2-1; D may be TRBD2 (5 bases). Source material: peripheral blood. This sequence originates from a man aged 50-59 years with active or convalescent COVID-19. The CDR3 sequence is CASKKAPGEQFF. CDR3 nucleotides: TGTGCCAGCAAAAAGGCGCCGGGAGAGCAGTTCTTC. Drawing the rest from reference TRBV28 and TRBJ2-1, the complete variable domain is DVKVTQSSRYLVKRTGEKVFLECVQDMDHENMFWYRQDPGLGLRLIYFSYDVKMKEKGDIPEGYSVSREKKERFSLILESASTNQTSMYLCASKKAPGEQFFGPGTRLTVL.